Listed here are 25 T cell receptor beta chains from one sample, sequenced in a study of PD-1 blockade in classical Hodgkin lymphoma. Sequenced by immunoSEQ multiplex PCR; TCRdb stores in-frame clones only, minus some. The data show about 37,000 clones, 76% seen once. After autologous stem cell transplantation all patients relapsed, and prior brentuximab vedotin exposure differed between cohorts. The sequencing used peripheral blood mononuclear cells (PBMCs), collected at baseline. All receptors come from a human donor with classical Hodgkin lymphoma.

J is TRBJ2-3 and V is TRBV27; D is perhaps TRBD1 or TRBD2 (5 bases each). The length of the CDR3 is 14 residues. The V gene lost 3 bases and the J gene lost 6 bases, with 13 bases spanning the gap. The germline gives CDR1 MNHEY, CDR2 SMNVEV (reference sequence). For the CDR3, the DNA is TGTGCCAGCAGTTTGCAGGGTGAGGGCGATACGCAGTATTTT. It specifies CASSLQGEGDTQYF.

The chain employs TRBV6-5 and TRBJ1-5; D call uncertain. The V gene's germline CDR1 is MNHEY and CDR2 SVGAGI. The CDR3 covers 12 residues. V gave up 5 bases and J gave up 11 bases, with 13 bases separating them. CDR3 sequence: CASSATGGTQHF. CDR3 nucleotide sequence: TGTGCCAGCAGTGCTACCGGTGGGACCCAGCATTTT.

J is TRBJ2-2 and V is TRBV9, with 9 bases lining up with TRBD2. This CDR3 comprises 14 residues. Germline V gene sequence: CDR1 SGDLS, CDR2 YYNGEE. V dropped 2 bases and J dropped 7; count of bases not matched to a gene: 3. Here the CDR3 reads CASSVGTSFGELFF. As DNA, the CDR3 is TGTGCCAGCAGCGTCGGGACTAGCTTCGGGGAGCTGTTTTTT.

The chain uses TRBV28 and TRBJ2-2; D may be TRBD2 (5 bases). Germline-derived CDR1 and CDR2 are MDHEN and SYDVKM. V dropped 2 bases and J dropped 5 bases, with 15 bases sitting between them. CDR3 length: 16 amino acids. CDR3 sequence reads: CASSLSPPRGTGELFF. The DNA for the CDR3 is TGTGCCAGCAGTTTAAGTCCCCCCCGCGGGACCGGGGAGCTGTTTTTT.

The chain links TRBV28 to TRBJ2-1; D perhaps matches TRBD2 (5 bases). Trimming pared 7 bases from V and 5 bases from J, leaving 18 bases between. CDR1 and CDR2 from the germline V gene are MDHEN and SYDVKM. The CDR3 is 15 amino acids. The CDR3 protein is CASNVGRVANNEQFF. In nucleotides, the CDR3 is TGTGCCAGCAACGTGGGCCGGGTAGCGAACAATGAGCAGTTCTTC.

CDR3 DNA: TGTGCCAGCAGCCAACAGGAGACATTTTATCATGGCTACACCTTC. Protein: CASSQQETFYHGYTF. This rearrangement joins TRBV6-1 to TRBJ1-2; a possible D gene is TRBD1 (5 bases). Trimming cost V 6 bases and J 6 bases, with 20 bases left between them. CDR1 MNHNS and CDR2 SASEGT come from the germline V gene. There are 15 residues in the CDR3.

This clone was counted a few times. The chain uses TRBV28 and TRBJ1-3, with 7 bases that match TRBD1. The ends lost 4 bases at V and 0 bases at J; junction bases unmatched: 6. This CDR3 comprises 16 residues. The germline CDR1 and CDR2 sequences are MDHEN and SYDVKM. The DNA of the CDR3 is TGTGCCAGCAGTTCTCCGGACAGGTTCTCTGGAAACACCATATATTTT. Translation gives CASSSPDRFSGNTIYF.

This sequence joins TRBV28 and TRBJ1-1; D remains unclear. CDR1 and CDR2 (germline): MDHEN, SYDVKM. The CDR3 covers 11 residues. The V end lost 6 bases, the J end lost 5 bases, and 7 bases lay between the germline ends. The CDR3 bases are TGTGCCAGCAGCGTAGGGACTGAAGCTTTCTTT. It encodes CASSVGTEAFF.

This chain joins TRBV5-6 and TRBJ2-3, with D unclear. CDR1 and CDR2 from the germline V gene are SGHDT and YYEEEE. V lost 4 bases and J lost 2, with 14 bases in between. CDR3 length equals 15 residues. The CDR3 DNA is TGTGCCAGCAGCCCGGATGGCTCTGCCACAGATACGCAGTATTTT. Amino acids: CASSPDGSATDTQYF.

The gene calls are TRBV6-6 and TRBJ2-1; 8 nucleotides line up with TRBD2. CDR1 and CDR2 from the germline V gene are MNHNY and SVGAGI (reference sequence). Unmatched junction bases numbered 11, after V lost 5 bases and J lost 8 bases. The CDR3 covers 15 residues. The CDR3 spells CASSSGLARWDEQFF. The CDR3 DNA is TGTGCCAGCAGTAGCGGACTAGCTAGGTGGGATGAGCAGTTCTTC.

In nucleotides, the CDR3 is TGTGCCAGCACTAAGGGGACGGACTACGAGCAGTACTTC. It codes for CASTKGTDYEQYF. This chain links TRBV25-1 with TRBJ2-7; either TRBD1 or TRBD2 may fit D (5 bases each). Germline CDR1 is MGHDK and CDR2 is SYGVNS. The CDR3 is 13 residues long. The V end lost 7 bases, the J end lost 3 bases, and 13 bases lay between the germline ends.

This chain uses TRBV30 with TRBJ2-1, with 10 bases aligning to TRBD2. V trimming: 8 bases; J trimming: 3 bases; junction bases outside the gene matches: 16. This CDR3 is built from 17 residues. Germline CDR1 is GTSNPN and CDR2 is SVGIG (reference sequence). CDR3 coding DNA: TGTGCCCGATCTAGCGGGAGAATAAGGGCTAACTACAATGAGCAGTTCTTC. Translating gives CARSSGRIRANYNEQFF. Full variable domain (remainder filled in from reference TRBV30 and TRBJ2-1): SQTIHQWPATLVQPVGSPLSLECTVEGTSNPNLYWYRQAAGRGLQLLFYSVGIGQISSEVPQNLSASRPQDRQFILSSKKLLLSDSGFYLCARSSGRIRANYNEQFFGPGTRLTVL.

The V gene is TRBV5-1, the J gene TRBJ2-5, with TRBD2 matching 7 bases. Trimming removed 0 bases from V and 2 bases from J; junction bases left unmatched: 1. CDR1 is SGHRS and CDR2 is YFSETQ in the germline V gene. This CDR3 is built from 14 residues. CDR3 loop: CASSLGREQETQYF. The CDR3 DNA reads TGCGCCAGCAGCTTGGGGCGGGAGCAAGAGACCCAGTACTTC.

This chain's CDR3 is CASSLSRTSTEAFF. The DNA of the CDR3 is TGTGCCAGCAGCTTATCCCGGACGAGCACTGAAGCTTTCTTT. The chain carries TRBV7-9 and TRBJ1-1, with D uncertain. Between the trimmed V and J ends, which lost 2 bases and 4 bases, there was a span of 11 bases. The V gene's germline CDR1 is SEHNR and CDR2 FQNEAQ (reference sequence). CDR3 length: 14 amino acids.

The J gene is TRBJ2-5, the V gene TRBV28, with D perhaps TRBD1 (5 bases). V lost 2 bases to trimming and J lost 8 bases, with 21 bases between them. The CDR3 has 16 amino acids. Germline loops: CDR1 MDHEN, CDR2 SYDVKM. The CDR3 reads CASSLPFSRVGFTQYF. For the CDR3, the DNA is TGTGCCAGCAGTTTACCTTTCTCCAGGGTCGGTTTTACCCAGTACTTC.

This sequence joins TRBV28 and TRBJ1-5, with TRBD1 as a possible D gene (5 bases). The CDR3 covers 16 residues. The germline V gene encodes CDR1 MDHEN and CDR2 SYDVKM. V was cut by 4 bases and J by 3 bases, with 16 bases left in between. The CDR3 region is CASSSPQGSPNQPQHF. CDR3 DNA: TGTGCCAGCAGTTCACCCCAGGGTTCCCCCAATCAGCCCCAGCATTTT. The whole variable domain, remainder taken from reference TRBV28 and TRBJ1-5, is DVKVTQSSRYLVKRTGEKVFLECVQDMDHENMFWYRQDPGLGLRLIYFSYDVKMKEKGDIPEGYSVSREKKERFSLILESASTNQTSMYLCASSSPQGSPNQPQHFGDGTRLSIL.

J is TRBJ2-7 and V is TRBV11-3, with 8 bases matching TRBD2. V trimming: 5 bases; J trimming: 7 bases; junction bases outside the gene matches: 1. CDR3 length: 11 amino acids. Germline V gene data show CDR1 as SGHNT and CDR2 as YENEEA. The CDR3 DNA reads TGTGCCAGCAGCCCGGGGGGGGAGCAGTACTTC. Translation gives CASSPGGEQYF.

The chain employs TRBV11-3 and TRBJ2-2; D gene unclear. Trimming cost V 4 bases and J 6 bases, with 9 bases left between them. CDR3 length: 13 residues. Germline V CDR1 and CDR2: SGHNT, YENEEA. DNA of the CDR3: TGTGCCAGCAGCTCCAATTTCGCCGGGGAGCTGTTTTTT. Protein: CASSSNFAGELFF.

By share of the sample, this clone is medium-sized. The chain joins TRBV6-5 to TRBJ1-2; possible D gene TRBD1, 6 bases. Germline CDR1 and CDR2: MNHEY and SVGAGI. V was pared by 0 bases and J by 6 bases, with 14 bases between. CDR3 length: 15 residues. The CDR3 region has the DNA TGTGCCAGCAGTTACTCAGGGGGAAGTATTAATGGCTACACCTTC. It yields the protein CASSYSGGSINGYTF.

The chain has TRBV15 and TRBJ1-1; D call uncertain. CDR1 LNHNV and CDR2 YYDKDF come from the germline V gene (reference sequence). Between the trimmed V and J ends, which lost 1 base and 0 bases, there was a span of 6 bases. The CDR3 has 14 amino acids. For the CDR3, the DNA is TGTGCCACCAGCAGAGGGGGTTTGAACACTGAAGCTTTCTTT. Its translation is CATSRGGLNTEAFF.

This clone was counted at least ten times. This sequence joins TRBV2 and TRBJ1-1; D gene uncertain. Germline V gene data show CDR1 as SNHLY and CDR2 as FYNNEI. Trimming took off 6 bases at V and 5 bases at J, with 16 bases between the two ends. The CDR3 has 14 residues. For the CDR3, the DNA is TGTGCCAGCAGCGCCCAGACTGTTAATACTGAAGCTTTCTTT. It encodes CASSAQTVNTEAFF.

V gene TRBV28 combines with J gene TRBJ2-3; 7 bases fit TRBD1. The germline CDR1 and CDR2 sequences are MDHEN and SYDVKM. The V and J ends lost 6 bases and 2 bases, in that order; junction bases with no gene match: 5. This CDR3 has 14 residues. The CDR3 DNA reads as TGTGCCAGCAGGTACAGGGGATACACAGATACGCAGTATTTT. Translated: CASRYRGYTDTQYF. The full variable domain, rest sourced from reference TRBV28 and TRBJ2-3, is DVKVTQSSRYLVKRTGEKVFLECVQDMDHENMFWYRQDPGLGLRLIYFSYDVKMKEKGDIPEGYSVSREKKERFSLILESASTNQTSMYLCASRYRGYTDTQYFGPGTRLTVL.

V is TRBV5-1 and J is TRBJ2-3; 8 bases align to TRBD2. CDR1 SGHRS and CDR2 YFSETQ come from the germline V gene. With 0 bases clipped from V and 0 bases from J, the junction kept 6 bases outside the gene matches. The CDR3 consists of 17 residues. Here the CDR3 reads CASSLANGRASTDTQYF. The CDR3 DNA reads TGCGCCAGCAGCTTGGCCAACGGGAGGGCCAGCACAGATACGCAGTATTTT.

For the CDR3, the DNA is TGTGCCAGCAGCCGGACTAGCGGGGAACCCCCCACCGGGGAGCTGTTTTTT. Protein sequence: CASSRTSGEPPTGELFF. V usage is TRBV7-2 and J usage is TRBJ2-2, with TRBD2 matching over 12 bases. This CDR3 has 17 residues. Germline assignment: CDR1 SGHTA and CDR2 FQGNSA. V dropped 5 bases and J dropped 4; count of bases not matched to a gene: 8.

This clone was seen a few times. The chain carries TRBV28 and TRBJ1-2; D is unclear. V shed 5 bases and J shed 7 bases, with 8 bases lying between them. Germline loops: CDR1 MDHEN, CDR2 SYDVKM. This CDR3 region has 11 residues. Written as DNA, the CDR3 is TGTGCCAGCAGTCCGAATCGTGGCTACACCTTC. It is translated as CASSPNRGYTF.